These 18 T cell receptor beta chains were sequenced from one sample in a study of cytomegalovirus exposure and HLA in healthy donors. The PCR contained 60 Vbeta and 13 Jbeta primers. Assay used: immunoSEQ multiplex PCR; TCRdb lists only in-frame clones, some missing. The sample holds about 120,000 clones, approximately 78% seen once. Sequenced input: PBMCs. These receptors were taken from a woman aged 25-40 years in good health and CMV-seropositive.

This clone was observed a handful of times. The chain uses TRBV19 and TRBJ1-2, with a possible D match to TRBD1 (6 bases). CDR1 is LNHDA, CDR2 SQIVND, per germline (reference sequence). Trimming removed 7 bases from V and 2 bases from J, with 17 bases in between. The CDR3 consists of 15 residues. CDR3 nucleotide sequence: TGTGCCAGTACCCCCACGGGACATACGAACTATGGCTACACCTTC. This translates into CASTPTGHTNYGYTF.

The chain joins TRBV6-5 to TRBJ1-2, with TRBD1 as a possible D gene (5 bases). The V gene's germline CDR1 is MNHEY and CDR2 SVGAGI. The CDR3 extends over 15 amino acids. The germline V and J ends were trimmed by 0 bases and 7 bases, with 15 bases remaining between them. The CDR3 DNA reads TGTGCCAGCAGTTACTCGGTCGTGGGGCAGAGTGGCTACACCTTC. This translates into CASSYSVVGQSGYTF.

This clone was counted between two and nine times. V is TRBV5-6 and J is TRBJ2-6; possible D gene TRBD1, 6 bases. Germline-derived CDR1 and CDR2 are SGHDT and YYEEEE. The CDR3 is 16 residues long. V was cut by 7 bases and J by 0 bases, with 14 bases left in between. This CDR3 is CASREGVDSGANVLTF. The CDR3 coding sequence is TGTGCCAGCCGTGAGGGGGTGGACTCTGGGGCCAACGTCCTGACTTTC.

The rearrangement links TRBV5-1 to TRBJ2-5; D might be TRBD2 (6 bases). From germline, CDR1 is SGHRS and CDR2 YFSETQ. Deletions cut 2 bases from V and 5 bases from J, with 19 bases between. This CDR3 has 16 residues. CDR3 sequence (DNA): TGCGCCAGCAGCTTAGACGGCCCCTTGGGGAGGGAGACCCAGTACTTC. It codes for CASSLDGPLGRETQYF.

The chain recombines TRBV23-1 with TRBJ2-7; weak D call: TRBD1 (6 bases). TRBV23-1 belongs to the ORF category, with a function that is uncertain. The CDR3 has 13 residues. DNA for the CDR3: TGCGCGAAAGACCAGGGGTCGAGTTACGAGCAGTACTTC. This codes for CAKDQGSSYEQYF.

V and J are TRBV29-1 and TRBJ1-2, with D tentatively TRBD1 (6 bases). The CDR3 is 11 amino acids. The germline V gene encodes CDR1 SQVTM and CDR2 ANQGSEA. With 6 bases removed from V and 6 bases from J, the gap between germline ends came to 11 bases. CDR3 protein: CSVTGYHGYTF. CDR3 sequence (DNA): TGCAGCGTCACAGGGTACCATGGCTACACCTTC.

This clone was detected many times. The chain is built from TRBV30 and TRBJ2-2; possible D gene TRBD2, 7 bases. Trimming removed 2 bases at V and 2 bases at J, with 9 bases between. Germline values: CDR1 GTSNPN, CDR2 SVGIG (reference sequence). This CDR3 has 14 residues. The DNA of the CDR3 is TGTGCCTGGAGTTGGGGGGGCAACACCGGGGAGCTGTTTTTT. Amino acid sequence: CAWSWGGNTGELFF.

On this clone itself: The same CDR3 is also encoded by other DNA sequences in this sample. This chain links TRBV6-1 with TRBJ1-1; no clear D. In germline, CDR1 is MNHNS, CDR2 SASEGT. V lost 7 bases and J lost 1, with 7 bases in between. This CDR3 is 12 amino acids long. The CDR3 is CASNRGNTEAFF. Written as DNA, the CDR3 is TGTGCCAGCAATAGAGGGAACACTGAAGCTTTCTTT.

This clone is a singleton in its sample. This rearrangement joins TRBV5-1 to TRBJ1-2; D possibly corresponds to TRBD1 (5 bases). This CDR3 has 14 amino acids. Trimming removed 2 bases from V and 8 bases from J, with 16 bases in between. CDR1 is SGHRS and CDR2 is YFSETQ in the germline V gene. This CDR3 reads CASSFGGSRMGYTF. The CDR3 DNA is TGCGCCAGCAGCTTCGGGGGTTCTCGGATGGGCTACACCTTC.

The chain combines TRBV18 with TRBJ2-7, with D perhaps TRBD2 (6 bases). The CDR3 sequence is 14 residues long. V was shortened by 3 bases and J by 3 bases, with 12 bases between the two germline ends. Germline V lookup: CDR1 KGHSH, CDR2 LQKENI. CDR3 residues: CASSPPGGSYEQYF. CDR3 bases: TGTGCCAGCTCACCCCCTGGGGGGAGCTACGAGCAGTACTTC.

This clone showed up just a few times. The identical CDR3 is also encoded by other nucleotide sequences in the sample. The chain combines TRBV6-5 with TRBJ2-7; perhaps TRBD2 as D (5 bases). CDR3 length equals 14 residues. Trimming removed 0 bases from V and 0 bases from J, with 6 bases in between. Germline CDR1 reads MNHEY; CDR2 reads SVGAGI. The DNA for the CDR3 is TGTGCCAGCAGTTACTCAGGGAGCTCCTACGAGCAGTACTTC. It specifies CASSYSGSSYEQYF.

The chain combines TRBV12-5 with TRBJ2-2; D is perhaps TRBD2 (6 bases). Germline-derived CDR1 and CDR2 are LGHNT and FRNRAP. Trimming pared 6 bases from V and 1 base from J, leaving 12 bases between. The CDR3 is made up of 15 amino acids. CDR3 nucleotide sequence: TGTGCTAGTGGGCCCGGGAGTTTGAACACCGGGGAGCTGTTTTTT. Translation gives CASGPGSLNTGELFF.

The genes are TRBV7-2 and TRBJ2-2, with 7 bases aligning to TRBD2. The germline CDR1 and CDR2 sequences are SGHTA and FQGNSA. The CDR3 consists of 17 residues. V gave up 8 bases and J gave up 0 bases; unmatched junction bases: 12. The CDR3 spells CASEGRGASANTGELFF. The CDR3 DNA sequence: TGTGCCAGCGAGGGGAGGGGAGCATCCGCGAACACCGGGGAGCTGTTTTTT.

This rearrangement joins TRBV11-2 to TRBJ1-5, with unresolved D. V lost 1 base and J lost 1, with 5 bases in between. Germline values: CDR1 SGHAT, CDR2 FQNNGV. CDR3 length: 14 residues. The CDR3 sequence: CASSLGLSNQPQHF. CDR3 in DNA: TGTGCCAGCAGCTTAGGACTAAGCAATCAGCCCCAGCATTTT.

The chain has TRBV19 and TRBJ1-1; perhaps TRBD1 as D (5 bases). Trimming cost V 4 bases and J 1 base, with 13 bases left between them. The CDR3 consists of 15 residues. CDR1 and CDR2 (germline): LNHDA, SQIVND (reference sequence). CDR3 protein: CASSSRVLGNTEAFF. Written as DNA, the CDR3 is TGTGCCAGTAGTAGCAGGGTTTTGGGGAACACTGAAGCTTTCTTT.

This clone turned up a few times. The gene calls are TRBV2 and TRBJ2-1, with unresolved D. CDR3 size: 12 residues. The ends were cut back, 1 base at V and 10 bases at J, with 8 bases in the middle. CDR1 and CDR2 (germline): SNHLY, FYNNEI. CDR3 nucleotide sequence: TGTGCCAGCAGTGAAGTGCTGGAGGAGCAGTTCTTC. This codes for CASSEVLEEQFF.

CDR3 nucleotides: TGTGCCAGTAGTATCGGGCGGGCCTACGAGCAGTACTTC. Its protein product is CASSIGRAYEQYF. The V call is TRBV19, the J call TRBJ2-7, with D maybe TRBD2 (5 bases). This CDR3 contains 13 residues. The V end lost 3 bases, the J end lost 2 bases, and 8 bases lay between the germline ends. Germline V gene data show CDR1 as LNHDA and CDR2 as SQIVND (reference sequence).

The DNA for the CDR3 is TGCGCCAGCAGGGACAGGGGAGGCACAGATACGCAGTATTTT. Translation: CASRDRGGTDTQYF. The V and J genes are TRBV4-3 and TRBJ2-3; 9 bases fit TRBD1. The CDR3 has 14 residues. V lost 6 bases, J lost 1 base, and 2 bases stayed unmatched. CDR1 is LGHNA, CDR2 YSLEER, per germline.